This T cell receptor (beta chain) was recorded in a study of blood T cell repertoires in COVID-19. Study as a whole: The United States, Italy and Spain supplied acute and convalescent COVID-19 samples. PBMCs, B-cell-depleted T cells, or T cells were the source of the cDNA or gDNA that made up the material.

In the study's own analysis: For nucleated cells, counts were estimated from reference gene primer amplification. Profiled with immunoSEQ multiplex PCR; TCRdb holds only in-frame clones, not every one. The DNA gave D and trimming, while V, J and clone size come from that table. The repertoire holds about 220,000 clones, with roughly 84% as singletons. CDR1 SGHNT and CDR2 YYREEE come from the germline V gene (reference sequence). This CDR3 is 13 amino acids long. V dropped 7 bases and J dropped 11 bases, with 18 bases sitting between them. In this sample, this clone turned up many times. This rearrangement joins TRBV5-4 to TRBJ2-2; D possibly corresponds to TRBD1 (5 bases). Sequences were obtained from peripheral blood. This receptor was identified in a middle-aged man with active or convalescent COVID-19. The CDR3 coding sequence is TGTGCCAGCTCGGCCCCAGGGAATTTAGAGCTGTTTTTT. It translates to CASSAPGNLELFF.